The text below deals with one T cell receptor beta chain. Its antigen is not known. The data stem from a study of T cell responses to AZD1222 COVID-19 vaccine. Overall study: Researchers grouped second doses given at about 4 or about 12 weeks into one pool.

Overall study findings and caveats: Reports say nearly half of spike-specific TCRs go after unmutated variant regions.

TCRdb's copy holds only in-frame clones and misses some; the assay was immunoSEQ multiplex PCR. This table holds under 150,000 clones, more than 85% found once. This clonotype originated in an adult in good health. The sequences come from peripheral blood, collected on day 0 of AZD1222 vaccination.

CDR3 nucleotides: TGTGCCAGCAGCGTAGGGCAGGGGGCTGGGTATGGCTACACCTTC. This sequence encodes CASSVGQGAGYGYTF. J is TRBJ1-2 and V is TRBV9; 8 nucleotides agree with TRBD1. This CDR3 has 15 residues. J gave up 5 bases and V 0 bases, and 6 bases lay outside the gene matches. Germline V gene lookup returns CDR1 SGDLS and CDR2 YYNGEE. Drawing the rest from reference TRBV9 and TRBJ1-2, the complete variable domain is DSGVTQTPKHLITATGQRVTLRCSPRSGDLSVYWYQQSLDQGLQFLIQYYNGEERAKGNILERFSAQQFPDLHSELNLSSLELGDSALYFCASSVGQGAGYGYTFGSGTRLTVV.